One and the same sample provided the 18 T cell receptor beta chains below, sequenced in a study of lung T cells in sarcoidosis with Löfgren's syndrome. TCRdb passed the reads through MiXCR, listing each CDR3 protein once. The data contain about 19,000 distinct CDR3 sequences, approximately 21% of them seen just once; the ten biggest clones take up 4.1%. Material: CD4+ T cells from PBMCs. The receptors stem from a human donor with sarcoidosis (Löfgren's syndrome or another form), or a control subject (not recorded which).

CDR3 in amino acids: CASSQEGTASTDTQYF. The CDR3 nucleotides are TGCGCCAGCAGCCAGGAGGGGACAGCTAGCACAGATACGCAGTATTTT. The chain carries TRBV4-3 and TRBJ2-3; the D gene is possibly TRBD1 (7 bases). V dropped 3 bases and J dropped 0 bases, with 13 bases sitting between them. Germline CDR1 is LGHNA and CDR2 is YSLEER. The CDR3 spans 16 residues.

This clonotype was counted ten times or more. The V call is TRBV12-3 or TRBV12-4, the J call TRBJ1-3; D call uncertain. The CDR3 runs to 14 residues. V lost 3 bases, J lost 0 bases, and 6 bases lay in between. The CDR3 here is CASSLDSSGNTIYF. The CDR3 nucleotides are TGTGCCAGCAGTTTGGATTCCTCTGGAAACACCATATATTTT.

This clonotype was seen many times. This sequence joins TRBV3-1 and TRBJ1-1; D is perhaps TRBD1 (5 bases). Per germline, CDR1 LGHDT and CDR2 YNNKEL (reference sequence). This CDR3 region has 14 residues. Between the trimmed V and J ends, which lost 6 bases and 5 bases, there was a span of 16 bases. The CDR3: CASRLDGGRTEAFF. The CDR3, as DNA: TGTGCCAGCAGGTTAGACGGGGGGAGGACTGAAGCTTTCTTT.

As regards this clonotype: This may arise from a read error, as a much more abundant clone is one base away. The genes are TRBV7-9 and TRBJ1-5; the D is unclear. In germline, CDR1 is SEHNR, CDR2 FQNEAQ (reference sequence). The CDR3 has 17 amino acids. Here the CDR3 reads CAGSRDLRIGSNQPQHF. The CDR3, as DNA: TGTGCCGGCAGCCGAGATTTGCGGATCGGGAGCAATCAGCCCCAGCATTTT. The variable domain in full, completed from reference TRBV7-9 and TRBJ1-5, reads DTGVSQNPRHKITKRGQNVTFRCDPISEHNRLYWYRQTLGQGPEFLTYFQNEAQLEKSRLLSDRFSAERPKGSFSTLEIQRTEQGDSAMYLCAGSRDLRIGSNQPQHFGDGTRLSIL.

The V call is TRBV18, the J call TRBJ2-6, with TRBD2 matching over 10 bases. This CDR3 has 19 residues. CDR1 and CDR2 from the germline V gene are KGHSH and LQKENI. V shed 0 bases and J 4 bases; nucleotides not matched to a gene: 9. CDR3 loop: CASSPPKKAGGQGANVLTF. The DNA of the CDR3 is TGTGCCAGCTCACCACCGAAGAAAGCGGGAGGGCAGGGGGCCAACGTCCTGACTTTC.

Comments on this clonotype: It may be a read error: a sequence one base away is much more abundant. Because it lacks the conserved phenylalanine or tryptophan at the end, this CDR3 is likely a read error. This chain links TRBV2 with TRBJ1-5; D is undetermined. The germline V gene has CDR1 SNHLY and CDR2 FYNNEI. This CDR3 contains 13 residues. CDR3 sequence: CASSDSLNHPQHL. In nucleotides, the CDR3 is TGTGCCAGCAGTGACAGCTTAAATCATCCCCAGCATCTT.

Remarks on this clonotype: This could be a read error, since a much larger clone is one nucleotide away. The V call is TRBV16, the J call TRBJ2-7, with TRBD2 identical over 8 bases. Trimming took 6 bases from V and 4 from J; bases not matched to a gene: 5. This CDR3 comprises 13 residues. The germline CDR1 and CDR2 sequences are KGHSY and FQNENV. CDR3 sequence: CASSLGLGYEQYF. CDR3 DNA: TGTGCCAGCAGTTTGGGACTAGGGTACGAGCAGTACTTC.

Concerning this clonotype: A junction boundary mismatches the germline segment, possibly from a read error. The DNA for the CDR3 is TGTGCCAGCAGAGAGGACAGTCGAGGCTCCCACGAGCAGTGCTTC. Translation: CASREDSRGSHEQCF. The rearrangement uses TRBV6-1 and TRBJ2-7, with D tentatively TRBD1 (6 bases). CDR1 is MNHNS and CDR2 is SASEGT in the germline V gene. The CDR3 contains 15 residues.

As to this clonotype: A much larger clonotype is one base distant, so this may be a read error. V and J are TRBV24-1 and TRBJ2-2, with TRBD1 as a possible D gene (6 bases). Trimming took 6 bases from V and 1 from J, leaving 14 bases between them. This CDR3 is 16 amino acids long. CDR1 and CDR2 (germline): KGHDR, SFDVKD. This chain's CDR3 is CATSNRGQRNTGELFF. CDR3 nucleotide sequence: TGTGCCACCAGTAACCGGGGACAAAGGAACACCGGGGAGCTGTTTTTT.

This clonotype has a count of ten or more. The V and J genes are TRBV7-3 and TRBJ2-5, with 9 bases lining up with TRBD2. The CDR3 is 15 residues long. Trimming took 5 bases from V and 4 from J; bases not matched to a gene: 8. Germline V gene data show CDR1 as SGHTA and CDR2 as FQGTGA. CDR3 in DNA: TGTGCCAGCAGCCCCCAGGCTAGCGGGGTAGAGACCCAGTACTTC. Translation gives CASSPQASGVETQYF.

This clonotype was seen ten or more times. The CDR3 spells CASSPDSFETQYF. The DNA of the CDR3 is TGTGCCAGCAGCCCTGACAGTTTCGAGACCCAGTACTTC. This chain joins TRBV7-9 and TRBJ2-5; D possibly corresponds to TRBD1 (5 bases). The V end was cut by 5 bases, the J end by 5 bases, with 12 bases between. From germline, CDR1 is SEHNR and CDR2 FQNEAQ (reference sequence). This CDR3 has 13 residues.

This clonotype is categorized as medium-sized. This chain connects TRBV6-1 to TRBJ2-7; no clear D gene. Germline values: CDR1 MNHNS, CDR2 SASEGT. The V end lost 6 bases, the J end lost 2 bases, and 11 bases lay between the germline ends. The CDR3 extends over 13 amino acids. The CDR3 protein is CASSLDKTYEQYF. The CDR3 bases are TGTGCCAGCAGCCTTGACAAGACCTACGAGCAGTACTTC.

By proportion, this clonotype is medium-sized. The V and J genes are TRBV20-1 and TRBJ2-5, with D possibly TRBD2 on 5 matching bases. CDR1 is DFQATT and CDR2 is SNEGSKA in the germline V gene (reference sequence). Trimming took off 6 bases at V and 5 bases at J, with 19 bases between the two ends. The length of the CDR3 is 14 residues. The CDR3: CSAYTRGLFETQYF. CDR3 in DNA: TGCAGTGCCTATACTCGCGGGTTGTTCGAGACCCAGTACTTC.

This clonotype was counted ten times or more. The chain employs TRBV4-2 and TRBJ2-5; D remains unclear. There are 16 residues in the CDR3. The germline V gene encodes CDR1 LGHNA and CDR2 YNFKEQ. Trimming removed 4 bases at V and 2 bases at J, with 17 bases between. In nucleotides, the CDR3 is TGTGCCAGCAGCCCCCTGTATCGTGGTCAGCAAGAGACCCAGTACTTC. The encoded protein is CASSPLYRGQQETQYF.

Worth noting for this clonotype: A much more abundant neighbour one base away suggests this may be a read error. The chain links TRBV7-6 to TRBJ2-5; tentatively, D is TRBD2 (5 bases). Germline loops: CDR1 SGHVS, CDR2 FNYEAQ. The CDR3 length is 14 residues. This CDR3 reads CASSSRRKGETRYF. CDR3 DNA sequence: TGTGCCAGCAGCTCCAGGAGGAAGGGAGAGACCCGGTACTTC.

There are many counts of this clonotype. The J gene is TRBJ1-1, the V gene TRBV6-6, with unresolved D. CDR3 size: 14 residues. Trimming cost V 1 base and J 7 bases, with 13 bases left between them. Germline V gives CDR1 MNHNY, CDR2 SVGAGI (reference sequence). CDR3 amino acids: CASSYFSSGSEAFF. CDR3 sequence (DNA): TGTGCCAGCAGTTACTTTTCCTCGGGCAGTGAAGCTTTCTTT.

This clonotype was found many times. V gene TRBV3-1 combines with J gene TRBJ2-7; the match to TRBD2 covers 10 bases. V lost 3 bases and J lost 2; bases outside the gene matches: 4. Germline V lookup: CDR1 LGHDT, CDR2 YNNKEL (reference sequence). The CDR3 runs to 15 residues. The CDR3 sequence: CASSHGLAATYEQYF. The CDR3 region has the DNA TGTGCCAGCAGCCACGGACTAGCGGCCACCTACGAGCAGTACTTC.

This clonotype showed up many times. The V and J genes are TRBV12-3 or TRBV12-4 and TRBJ2-7; no firm D call. Deletions cut 5 bases from V and 4 bases from J, with 6 bases between. CDR3 length: 11 amino acids. The CDR3 region has the DNA TGTGCCAGCAGTCAAGGTTACGAGCAGTACTTC. Amino acid sequence: CASSQGYEQYF.